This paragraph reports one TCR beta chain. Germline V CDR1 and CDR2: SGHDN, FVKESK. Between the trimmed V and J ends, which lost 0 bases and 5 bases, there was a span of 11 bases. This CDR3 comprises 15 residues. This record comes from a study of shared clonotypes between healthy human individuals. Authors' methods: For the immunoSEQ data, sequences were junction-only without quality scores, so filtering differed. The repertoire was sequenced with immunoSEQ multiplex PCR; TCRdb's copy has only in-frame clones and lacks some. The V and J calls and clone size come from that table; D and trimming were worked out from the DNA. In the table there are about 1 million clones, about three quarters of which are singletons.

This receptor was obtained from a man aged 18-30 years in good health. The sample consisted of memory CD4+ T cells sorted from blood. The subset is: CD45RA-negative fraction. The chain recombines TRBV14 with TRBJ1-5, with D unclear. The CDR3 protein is CASSQEHPQHQPQHF. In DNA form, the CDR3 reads TGTGCCAGCAGCCAAGAACACCCCCAGCATCAGCCCCAGCATTTT. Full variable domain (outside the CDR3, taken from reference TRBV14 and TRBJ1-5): EAGVTQFPSHSVIEKGQTVTLRCDPISGHDNLYWYRRVMGKEIKFLLHFVKESKQDESGMPNNRFLAERTGGTYSTLKVQPAELEDSGVYFCASSQEHPQHQPQHFGDGTRLSIL.